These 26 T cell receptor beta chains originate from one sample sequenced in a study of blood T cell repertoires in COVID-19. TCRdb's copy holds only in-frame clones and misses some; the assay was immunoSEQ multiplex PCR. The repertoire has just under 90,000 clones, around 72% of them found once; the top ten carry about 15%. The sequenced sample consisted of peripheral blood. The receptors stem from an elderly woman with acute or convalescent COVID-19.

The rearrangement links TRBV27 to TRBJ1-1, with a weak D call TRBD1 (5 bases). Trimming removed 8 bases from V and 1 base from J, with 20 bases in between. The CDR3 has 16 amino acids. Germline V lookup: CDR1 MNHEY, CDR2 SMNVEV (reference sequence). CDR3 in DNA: TGTGCCAGCCGCATGGGGCAGGCCTGGGGGAACACTGAAGCTTTCTTT. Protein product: CASRMGQAWGNTEAFF.

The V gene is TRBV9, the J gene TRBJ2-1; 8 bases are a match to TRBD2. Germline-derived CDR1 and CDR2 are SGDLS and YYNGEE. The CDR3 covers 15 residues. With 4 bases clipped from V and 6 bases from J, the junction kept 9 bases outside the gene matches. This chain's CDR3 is CASSLFKAGVNEQFF. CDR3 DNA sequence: TGTGCCAGCAGCCTCTTCAAAGCGGGGGTCAATGAGCAGTTCTTC.

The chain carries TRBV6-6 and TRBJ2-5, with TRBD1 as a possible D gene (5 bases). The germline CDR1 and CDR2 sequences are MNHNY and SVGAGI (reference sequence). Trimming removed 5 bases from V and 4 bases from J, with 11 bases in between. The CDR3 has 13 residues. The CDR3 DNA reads TGTGCCAGCAGTACAGACAGCCTAGAGACCCAGTACTTC. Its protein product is CASSTDSLETQYF.

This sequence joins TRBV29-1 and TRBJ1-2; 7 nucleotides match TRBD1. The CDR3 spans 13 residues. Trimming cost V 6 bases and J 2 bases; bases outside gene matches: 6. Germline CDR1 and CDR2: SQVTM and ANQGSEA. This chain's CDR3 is CSVDLTGNYGYTF. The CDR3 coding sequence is TGCAGCGTAGACTTGACAGGGAACTATGGCTACACCTTC.

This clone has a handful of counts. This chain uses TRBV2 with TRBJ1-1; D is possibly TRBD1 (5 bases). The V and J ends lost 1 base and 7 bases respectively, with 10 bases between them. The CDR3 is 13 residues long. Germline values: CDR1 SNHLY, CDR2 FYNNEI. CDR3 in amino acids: CASSEEGEVEAFF. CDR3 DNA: TGTGCCAGCAGTGAAGAAGGGGAGGTTGAAGCTTTCTTT. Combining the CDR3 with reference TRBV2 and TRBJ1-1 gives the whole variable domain EPEVTQTPSHQVTQMGQEVILRCVPISNHLYFYWYRQILGQKVEFLVSFYNNEISEKSEIFDDQFSVERPDGSNFTLKIRSTKLEDSAMYFCASSEEGEVEAFFGQGTRLTVV.

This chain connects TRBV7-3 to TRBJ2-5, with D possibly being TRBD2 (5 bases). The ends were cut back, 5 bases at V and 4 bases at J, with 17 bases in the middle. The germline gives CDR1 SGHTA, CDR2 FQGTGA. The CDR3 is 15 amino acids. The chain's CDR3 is CASSPRPTGLETQYF. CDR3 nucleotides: TGTGCCAGCAGCCCCCGCCCCACGGGGTTAGAGACCCAGTACTTC.

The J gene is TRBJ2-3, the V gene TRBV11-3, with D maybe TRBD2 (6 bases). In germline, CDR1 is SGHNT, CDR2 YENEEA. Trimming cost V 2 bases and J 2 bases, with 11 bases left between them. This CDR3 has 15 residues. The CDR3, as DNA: TGTGCCAGCAGCTTAAGTCGGGGGTTCACAGATACGCAGTATTTT. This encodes CASSLSRGFTDTQYF.

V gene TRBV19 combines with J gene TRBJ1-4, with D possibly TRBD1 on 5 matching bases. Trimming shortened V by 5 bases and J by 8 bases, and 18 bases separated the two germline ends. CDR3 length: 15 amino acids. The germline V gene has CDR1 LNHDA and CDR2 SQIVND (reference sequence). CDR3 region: CASSPDRVGAEKLFF. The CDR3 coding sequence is TGTGCCAGTAGTCCTGACCGGGTTGGGGCCGAAAAACTGTTTTTT.

CDR3 DNA: TGTGCCACCAGTGATGGGGGGAGAGGGACGGATAATGAGCAGTTCTTC. As protein: CATSDGGRGTDNEQFF. The chain couples TRBV24-1 to TRBJ2-1; perhaps TRBD2 as D (6 bases). The germline V gene encodes CDR1 KGHDR and CDR2 SFDVKD. This CDR3 region has 16 residues. Trimming took off 3 bases at V and 7 bases at J, with 18 bases between the two ends.

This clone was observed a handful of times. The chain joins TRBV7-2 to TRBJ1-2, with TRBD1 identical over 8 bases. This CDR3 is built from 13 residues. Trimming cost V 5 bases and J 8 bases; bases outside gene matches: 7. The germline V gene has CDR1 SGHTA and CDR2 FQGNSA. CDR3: CASSAGQGEGYTF. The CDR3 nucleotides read TGTGCCAGCAGCGCCGGACAGGGAGAAGGCTACACCTTC.

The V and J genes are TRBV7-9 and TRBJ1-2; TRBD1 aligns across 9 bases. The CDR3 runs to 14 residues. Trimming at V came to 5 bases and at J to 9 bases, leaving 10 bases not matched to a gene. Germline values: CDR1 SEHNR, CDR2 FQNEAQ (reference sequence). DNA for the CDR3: TGTGCCAGCAGCATTTGGGACAGGGATGGAAGCTACACCTTC. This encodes CASSIWDRDGSYTF.

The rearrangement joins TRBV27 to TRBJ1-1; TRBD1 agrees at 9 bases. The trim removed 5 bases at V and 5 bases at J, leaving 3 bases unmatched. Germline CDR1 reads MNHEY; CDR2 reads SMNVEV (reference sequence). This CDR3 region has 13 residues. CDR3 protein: CASSPQGATEAFF. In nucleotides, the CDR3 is TGTGCCAGCAGTCCACAGGGGGCAACTGAAGCTTTCTTT.

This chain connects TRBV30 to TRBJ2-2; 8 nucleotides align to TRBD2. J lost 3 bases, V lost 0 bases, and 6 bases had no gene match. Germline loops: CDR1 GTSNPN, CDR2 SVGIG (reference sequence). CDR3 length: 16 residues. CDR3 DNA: TGTGCCTGGAGTGTATGGAGCGGGGGCGACACCGGGGAGCTGTTTTTT. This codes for CAWSVWSGGDTGELFF.

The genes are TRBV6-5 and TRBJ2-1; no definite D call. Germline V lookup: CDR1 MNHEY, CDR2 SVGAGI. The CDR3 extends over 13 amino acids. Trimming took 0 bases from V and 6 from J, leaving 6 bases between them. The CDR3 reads CASSYSSVNEQFF. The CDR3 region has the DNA TGTGCCAGCAGTTACTCGAGTGTCAATGAGCAGTTCTTC.

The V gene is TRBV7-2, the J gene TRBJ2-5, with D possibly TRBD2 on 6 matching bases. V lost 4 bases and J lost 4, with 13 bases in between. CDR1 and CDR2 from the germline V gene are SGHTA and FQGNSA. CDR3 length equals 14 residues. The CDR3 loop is CASSSGLGGETQYF. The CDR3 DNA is TGTGCCAGCAGCTCGGGTTTGGGAGGAGAGACCCAGTACTTC.

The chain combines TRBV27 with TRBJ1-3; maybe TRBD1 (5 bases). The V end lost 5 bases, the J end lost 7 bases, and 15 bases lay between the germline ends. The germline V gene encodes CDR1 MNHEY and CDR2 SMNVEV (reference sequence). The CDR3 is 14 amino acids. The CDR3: CASSPLGVMNTIYF. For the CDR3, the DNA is TGTGCCAGCAGTCCCTTAGGGGTGATGAACACCATATATTTT.

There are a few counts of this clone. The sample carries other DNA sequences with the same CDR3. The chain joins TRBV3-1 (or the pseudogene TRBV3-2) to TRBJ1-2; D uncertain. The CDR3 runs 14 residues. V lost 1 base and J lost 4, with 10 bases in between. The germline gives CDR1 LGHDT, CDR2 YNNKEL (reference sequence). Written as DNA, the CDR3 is TGTGCCAGCAGCCAAGGACCGGCAGGCTATGGCTACACCTTC. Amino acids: CASSQGPAGYGYTF.

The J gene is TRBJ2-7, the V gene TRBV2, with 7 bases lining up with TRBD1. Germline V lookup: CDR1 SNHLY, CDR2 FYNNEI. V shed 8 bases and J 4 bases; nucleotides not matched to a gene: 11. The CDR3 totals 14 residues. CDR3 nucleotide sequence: TGTGCCAGCGGGGAAAGGACAGGAAGGTACGAGCAGTACTTC. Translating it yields CASGERTGRYEQYF. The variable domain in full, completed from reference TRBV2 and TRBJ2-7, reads EPEVTQTPSHQVTQMGQEVILRCVPISNHLYFYWYRQILGQKVEFLVSFYNNEISEKSEIFDDQFSVERPDGSNFTLKIRSTKLEDSAMYFCASGERTGRYEQYFGPGTRLTVT.

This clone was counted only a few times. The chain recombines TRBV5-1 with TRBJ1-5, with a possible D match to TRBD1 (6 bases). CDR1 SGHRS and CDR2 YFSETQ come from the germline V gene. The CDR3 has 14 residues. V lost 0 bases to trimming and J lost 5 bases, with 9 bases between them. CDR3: CASSLGGPDQPQHF. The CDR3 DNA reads TGCGCCAGCAGCTTGGGGGGGCCGGATCAGCCCCAGCATTTT.

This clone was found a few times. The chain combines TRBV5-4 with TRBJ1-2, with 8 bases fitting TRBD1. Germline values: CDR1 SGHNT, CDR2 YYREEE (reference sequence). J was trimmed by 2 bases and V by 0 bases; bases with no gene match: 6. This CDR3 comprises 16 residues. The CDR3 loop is CASSLGSGGRNYGYTF. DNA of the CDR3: TGTGCCAGCAGCTTGGGCTCAGGGGGCCGGAACTATGGCTACACCTTC.

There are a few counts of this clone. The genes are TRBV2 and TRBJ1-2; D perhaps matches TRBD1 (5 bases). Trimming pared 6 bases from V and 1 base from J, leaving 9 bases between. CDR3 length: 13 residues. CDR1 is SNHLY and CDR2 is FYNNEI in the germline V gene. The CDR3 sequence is CASRGDYNYGYTF. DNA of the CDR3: TGTGCCAGCAGGGGGGACTATAACTATGGCTACACCTTC. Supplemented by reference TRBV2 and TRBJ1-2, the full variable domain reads EPEVTQTPSHQVTQMGQEVILRCVPISNHLYFYWYRQILGQKVEFLVSFYNNEISEKSEIFDDQFSVERPDGSNFTLKIRSTKLEDSAMYFCASRGDYNYGYTFGSGTRLTVV.

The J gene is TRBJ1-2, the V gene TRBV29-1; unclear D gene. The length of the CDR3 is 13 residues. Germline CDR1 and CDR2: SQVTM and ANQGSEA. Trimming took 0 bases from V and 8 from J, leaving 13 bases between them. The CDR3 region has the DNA TGCAGCGTTGAAGACCCGCGATCCTCCGGCTACACCTTC. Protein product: CSVEDPRSSGYTF.

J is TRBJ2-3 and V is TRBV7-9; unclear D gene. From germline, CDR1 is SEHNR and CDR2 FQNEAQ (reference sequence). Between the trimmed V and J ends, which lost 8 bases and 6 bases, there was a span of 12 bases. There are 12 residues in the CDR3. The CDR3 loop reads CASSAYLDTQYF. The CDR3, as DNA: TGTGCCAGCTCCGCCTACTTGGATACGCAGTATTTT.

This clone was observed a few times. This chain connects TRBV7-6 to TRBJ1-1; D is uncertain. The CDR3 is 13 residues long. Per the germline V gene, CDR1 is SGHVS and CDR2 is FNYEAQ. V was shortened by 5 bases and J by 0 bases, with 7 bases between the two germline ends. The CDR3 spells CASSGRMNTEAFF. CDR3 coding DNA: TGTGCCAGCAGCGGGAGAATGAACACTGAAGCTTTCTTT.

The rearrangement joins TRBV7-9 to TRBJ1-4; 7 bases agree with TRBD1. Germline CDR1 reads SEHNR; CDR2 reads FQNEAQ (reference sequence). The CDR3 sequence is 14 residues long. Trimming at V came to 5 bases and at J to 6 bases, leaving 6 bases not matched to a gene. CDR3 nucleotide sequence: TGTGCCAGCAGCCCCCGGGACAGCGATGAAAAACTGTTTTTT. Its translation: CASSPRDSDEKLFF.

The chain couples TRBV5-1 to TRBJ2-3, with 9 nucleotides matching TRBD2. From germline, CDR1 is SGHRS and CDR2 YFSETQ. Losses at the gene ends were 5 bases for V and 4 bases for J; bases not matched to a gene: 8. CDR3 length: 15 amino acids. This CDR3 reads CASRASGMEADTQYF. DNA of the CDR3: TGCGCCAGCAGAGCTAGCGGGATGGAAGCAGATACGCAGTATTTT.